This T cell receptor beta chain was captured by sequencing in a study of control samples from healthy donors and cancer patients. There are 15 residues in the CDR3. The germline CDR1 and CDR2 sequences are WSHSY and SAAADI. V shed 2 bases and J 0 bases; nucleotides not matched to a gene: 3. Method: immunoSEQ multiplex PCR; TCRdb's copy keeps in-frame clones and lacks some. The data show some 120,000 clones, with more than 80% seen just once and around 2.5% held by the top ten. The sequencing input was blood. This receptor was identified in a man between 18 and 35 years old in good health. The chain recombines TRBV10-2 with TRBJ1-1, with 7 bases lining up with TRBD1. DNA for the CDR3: TGCGCCAGCAGTGAGACCACAGGGGTGAACACTGAAGCTTTCTTT. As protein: CASSETTGVNTEAFF.